In its sample, the clone carrying this T cell receptor beta chain was seen many times. Its antigen is unidentified. V was pared by 5 bases and J by 6 bases, with 20 bases between. The CDR3 has 15 residues. Germline lookup yields CDR1 LNHDA and CDR2 SQIVND (reference sequence). This sample was included in a study of breast tumors, draining lymph nodes, adjacent tissues. Study observations and caveats: Tumors had less TCR diversity than lymph nodes, more than nontumor tissue. Tumor T cell lymph node origin was a supported hypothesis, not proven. Data fit most tumor T cells coming from lymph node, expanding in tumor.

MiXCR was run by TCRdb on the multiplex PCR reads, yielding one entry per CDR3 protein. This sample has around 140,000 distinct CDR3 sequences, with 20% to 25% found just once. The lymph nodes were axillary draining lymph nodes from breast cancer patients. Sequenced input: axillary lymph node tissue. This clonotype was obtained from a female donor with breast cancer. Some clones in this sample may be carry-over from other donors' samples. V gene TRBV19 combines with J gene TRBJ2-7; possibly TRBD1 for D (5 bases). Here the CDR3 reads CASSGLGARSAEQYF. In DNA form, the CDR3 reads TGTGCCAGTAGTGGGCTTGGGGCGCGATCGGCCGAGCAGTACTTC. Full variable domain (remainder filled in from reference TRBV19 and TRBJ2-7): DGGITQSPKYLFRKEGQNVTLSCEQNLNHDAMYWYRQDPGQGLRLIYYSQIVNDFQKGDIAEGYSVSREKKESFPLTVTSAQKNPTAFYLCASSGLGARSAEQYFGPGTRLTVT.